This TCR beta chain was documented in a study of neoadjuvant anti-PD-1 for oral cavity cancer listed by TCRdb under 2021. Notes on the research overall: Patients mostly received three to four biweekly doses of nivolumab at 3 mg/kg before curative-intent surgical resection. A fourth nivolumab dose was given around day 43 to patients without progression, and definitive surgical resection was performed in those patients on days 50-56. Under RECIST 1.1, a patient counted as a responder if showing complete response, partial response or stable disease, and as a non-responder if showing progression. There were more than nine patients in the parent correlative cohort, and the response rate was around 35%. What the research found in general, with its limitations: Higher pretreatment blood Treg/Th17 ratios correlated with both higher pretreatment blood TCRbeta clonality and lower post-treatment tumor TCRbeta clonality. The TCR analyses had only three patients in each response group, and the authors called for validation in larger cohorts. After neoadjuvant nivolumab, non-responders showed significantly higher T cell clonality (Gini index) in PBMCs than responders did.

Worth noting for this clone: The target of this receptor is not known. Base quality data are lacking; no much larger clone is found one base away.

The label giving this sample's time point can be read as: before neoadjuvant nivolumab. The patients had newly diagnosed stage II-IVA oral cavity squamous cell carcinoma and had not received any prior systemic or radiation treatment. The cohort was composed of patients with HPV-negative, locally advanced oral cavity squamous cell carcinoma. Peripheral blood mononuclear cells were analyzed directly, without maintenance or expansion in culture. Samples were obtained from a longitudinal correlative study of a single-arm phase II trial of neoadjuvant nivolumab in oral cavity squamous cell carcinoma. Subject-matched pre- and post-treatment PBMCs and tumors from three responders and three non-responders were subjected to genomic DNA-based TCRbeta sequencing. Peripheral blood mononuclear cells were collected before nivolumab treatment and again after treatment, at the time of surgery. Genomic DNA was isolated from PBMCs using the Maxwell RSC DNA from Cells kit.

PBMC libraries used mostly approximately 450 ng of input genomic DNA for deep sequencing, with six replicates per sample. Following the manufacturer's instructions, the team built TCRbeta libraries using the immunoSEQ hsTCRbeta kit. Sequencing of the completed libraries took place using an Illumina NovaSeq 6000 S4 flow cell after they had been pooled to approximately 3 nM. The original methods were these. Raw data preprocessing and quality control were performed with the immunoSEQ Analyzer. The analysis was restricted to productive rearrangements, with each unique CDR3 amino acid sequence defining a clonotype. Repertoire clonality was estimated as the Gini-Simpson index, which was calculated using the R package tcR. Student's t test was used to compare Gini indices, while Pearson correlation assessed associations with tumor size change. The table was pulled from immuneACCESS by TCRdb, which kept in-frame rearrangements only. Such tables lose some clones; where checked, under half of the loss comes from unresolved V genes, and the rest has no known cause. Clonal size and the V and J genes are those of that table, whereas D and trimming came from the DNA. The table for this sample lists some 15,000 clones; 71% of them were counted only once. Of the sample, 3% to 3.5% falls within the top ten clones.

The CDR1 and CDR2 encoded by the germline V gene (reference sequence) are GTSNPN and SVGIG. From cysteine to phenylalanine, the CDR3 is 14 amino acids long. Solely the CDR3 DNA is kept, with 42 bases framed from the first base. V sheds 2 bases and J sheds 6 bases, leaving 14 bases between their ends. Recombination joined TRBV30 with TRBJ1-5, with TRBD1 perhaps the D gene, on 5 matching bases. This specimen consisted of PBMCs, obtained before nivolumab (anti-PD-1) treatment. This TCR was sampled from a person between 40 and 85 years old with oral cavity squamous cell carcinoma. CDR3 protein: CAWSRLGTSQPQHF. The DNA reads TGTGCCTGGAGTCGGCTCGGGACGAGTCAGCCCCAGCATTTT.